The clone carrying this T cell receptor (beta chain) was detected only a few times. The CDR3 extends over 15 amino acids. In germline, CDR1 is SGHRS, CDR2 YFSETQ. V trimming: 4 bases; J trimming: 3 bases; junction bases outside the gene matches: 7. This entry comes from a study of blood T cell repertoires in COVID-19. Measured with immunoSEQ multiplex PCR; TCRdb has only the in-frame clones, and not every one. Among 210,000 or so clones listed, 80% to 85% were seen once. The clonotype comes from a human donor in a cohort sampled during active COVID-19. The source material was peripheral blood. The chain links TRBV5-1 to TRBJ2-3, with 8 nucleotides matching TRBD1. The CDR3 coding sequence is TGCGCCAGCAGCCTGGACAGGGCGAGGACAGATACGCAGTATTTT. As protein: CASSLDRARTDTQYF.